The T cell receptor beta chain described here comes from a study of blood T cell repertoires in COVID-19. TCRdb's copy holds only in-frame clones and misses some; the assay was immunoSEQ multiplex PCR. The repertoire has a few hundred thousand clones, approximately 90% of them found once; the top ten carry under 13%. CDR1 and CDR2 (germline): MNHNY, SVGAGI (reference sequence). The CDR3 has 16 residues. V lost 8 bases and J 0 bases, leaving 19 bases between the germline ends. Sequenced sample: PBMCs or T cells enriched from blood (not recorded which). The V and J genes are TRBV6-6 and TRBJ1-1; D might be TRBD1 (5 bases). The receptor was isolated from a man aged 18 to 30 with acute COVID-19. The CDR3 loop is CASWIQGVDVNTEAFF. CDR3 nucleotide sequence: TGTGCCAGCTGGATCCAGGGTGTTGACGTGAACACTGAAGCTTTCTTT.